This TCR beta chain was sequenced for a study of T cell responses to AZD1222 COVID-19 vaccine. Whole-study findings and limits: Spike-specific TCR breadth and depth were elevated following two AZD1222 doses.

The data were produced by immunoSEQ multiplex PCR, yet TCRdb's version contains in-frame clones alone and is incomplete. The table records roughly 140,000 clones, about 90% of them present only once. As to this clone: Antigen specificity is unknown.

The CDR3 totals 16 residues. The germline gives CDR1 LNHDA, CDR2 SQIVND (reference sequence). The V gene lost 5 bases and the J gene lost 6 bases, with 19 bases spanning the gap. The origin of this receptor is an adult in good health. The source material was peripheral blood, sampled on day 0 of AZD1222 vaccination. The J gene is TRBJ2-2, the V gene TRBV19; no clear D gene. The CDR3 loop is CASSHPYRRLPGELFF. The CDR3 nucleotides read TGTGCCAGTAGTCACCCTTATAGAAGGCTACCCGGGGAGCTGTTTTTT. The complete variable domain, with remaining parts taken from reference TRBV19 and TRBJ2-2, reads DGGITQSPKYLFRKEGQNVTLSCEQNLNHDAMYWYRQDPGQGLRLIYYSQIVNDFQKGDIAEGYSVSREKKESFPLTVTSAQKNPTAFYLCASSHPYRRLPGELFFGEGSRLTVL.